This T cell receptor (beta chain) emerged from a study of T cells in women clearing cervical HPV infection. About the research overall: Blood came at first lesion visit for cases, post-clearance for controls. Findings of the study overall: Richness plus V gene abundances separated cases from controls with AUC roughly 0.85. T-cell numbers per sample were unknown and may explain richness differences.

Details on this clone: Antigen specificity is unknown. Other DNA sequences in this sample translate to the same CDR3.

TCRdb's copy holds only in-frame clones and misses some; the assay was immunoSEQ multiplex PCR. The listing contains 25,000 to 35,000 clones. The sample consisted of blood buffy coat. This receptor was identified in a woman aged 18-69 years with a cervical HPV16 infection that either progressed to CIN3+ or cleared (not recorded which).

CDR3 region: CSARDLRVGNTIYF. The sequenced part of the CDR3 DNA is TGCAGTGCTAGAGATCTGAGGGTAGGAAACACC. The genes are TRBV20-1 and TRBJ1-3; D is ambiguous. Sequencing ends 3 residues short of the CDR3 end; the germline J gene provides the rest. The V gene lost 0 bases and the J gene lost 4 bases, with 10 bases spanning the gap. Germline assignment: CDR1 DFQATT and CDR2 SNEGSKA (reference sequence). The CDR3 is 14 amino acids.